The 17 T cell receptor beta chains below were found in one sample sequenced in a study of T cells after yellow fever vaccination (dated by TCRdb to about 2019). Sample treatment or condition, as interpreted from the label and publication: live attenuated yellow fever vaccine strain. Library construction relied on 5' RACE. Sequencer: Illumina HiSeq 2500. Clones were called with MiXCR by TCRdb after fastp trimmed the public reads at Q25, and only in-frame beta chains were retained. One record per CDR3 amino acid sequence lists the most common genes and DNA. This sample has around 350,000 distinct CDR3 sequences in its table, and roughly 6.1% of those were observed once. The ten top clones hold about 15% of the sample. Sequences were derived from PBMCs, sampled 5 days after the yellow fever booster vaccination. These TCRs come from a man aged 25-45 years who received the YFV17D yellow fever vaccine.

This chain connects TRBV29-1 to TRBJ2-5; TRBD1 is a possible D gene (6 bases). With 6 bases removed from V and 2 bases from J, the gap between germline ends came to 10 bases. This CDR3 spans 12 amino acids. Per the germline V gene, CDR1 is SQVTM and CDR2 is ANQGSEA. The CDR3 protein is CSVGHLQETQYF. The CDR3 nucleotides are TGCAGCGTGGGACACCTGCAAGAGACCCAGTACTTC.

This sequence joins TRBV5-1 and TRBJ2-1; D might be TRBD1 (6 bases). Trimming pared 5 bases from V and 4 bases from J, leaving 13 bases between. This CDR3 is 14 amino acids long. The germline V gene has CDR1 SGHRS and CDR2 YFSETQ. CDR3 residues: CASSPKGEYNEQFF. DNA for the CDR3: TGCGCCAGCAGTCCGAAGGGGGAATACAATGAGCAGTTCTTC.

The V call is TRBV12-3 or TRBV12-4, the J call TRBJ2-7; 11 nucleotides align to TRBD2. The CDR3 runs 14 residues. V shed 7 bases and J 2 bases; nucleotides not matched to a gene: 4. CDR3: CASNGTSGAYEQYF. CDR3 nucleotides: TGTGCCAGCAACGGGACTAGCGGAGCCTACGAGCAGTACTTC.

This clonotype was found many times. V gene TRBV18 combines with J gene TRBJ2-7, with a possible D match to TRBD2 (5 bases). The germline gives CDR1 KGHSH, CDR2 LQKENI. This CDR3 is built from 15 residues. The V gene lost 3 bases and the J gene lost 3 bases, with 15 bases spanning the gap. The CDR3 nucleotides read TGTGCCAGCTCACCCTTTTCGGAGCGGAGCTACGAGCAGTACTTC. It yields the protein CASSPFSERSYEQYF. Filled out from reference TRBV18 and TRBJ2-7, the complete variable domain reads NAGVMQNPRHLVRRRGQEARLRCSPMKGHSHVYWYRQLPEEGLKFMVYLQKENIIDESGMPKERFSAEFPKEGPSILRIQQVVRGDSAAYFCASSPFSERSYEQYFGPGTRLTVT.

The chain links TRBV3-1 to TRBJ1-2; no reliable D call. With 3 bases removed from V and 8 bases from J, the gap between germline ends came to 7 bases. Germline values: CDR1 LGHDT, CDR2 YNNKEL (reference sequence). This CDR3 comprises 11 residues. The CDR3 coding sequence is TGTGCCAGCAGCCAGGTGGGAGGCTACACCTTC. Translation gives CASSQVGGYTF.

This clonotype has a handful of counts. The genes are TRBV20-1 and TRBJ2-7, with a tentative D call TRBD2 (7 bases). The CDR3 is made up of 15 amino acids. Trimming stripped 6 bases from V and 6 bases from J, with 24 bases between. Per the germline V gene, CDR1 is DFQATT and CDR2 is SNEGSKA (reference sequence). CDR3: CSANKGGTSSGEQYF. The CDR3 nucleotides are TGCAGTGCCAACAAGGGGGGGACGTCTTCTGGCGAGCAGTACTTC.

A few counts support this clonotype. V gene TRBV5-5 combines with J gene TRBJ2-5; perhaps TRBD1 as D (6 bases). Germline CDR1 is SGHKS and CDR2 is YYEKEE (reference sequence). The CDR3 is made up of 16 amino acids. Trimming pared 0 bases from V and 2 bases from J, leaving 14 bases between. The CDR3 DNA sequence: TGTGCCAGCAGCTTGGCCCTAGGGGGTGGGCAAGAGACCCAGTACTTC. Encoded protein: CASSLALGGGQETQYF.

This clonotype has a count of ten or more. The rearrangement links TRBV7-9 to TRBJ2-4; TRBD2 might be the D (5 bases). Per the germline V gene, CDR1 is SEHNR and CDR2 is FQNEAQ (reference sequence). V shed 1 base and J shed 4 bases, with 17 bases lying between them. This CDR3 has 17 amino acids. CDR3 loop: CASSLGVPTTTKNIQYF. The CDR3 DNA reads as TGTGCCAGCAGCTTAGGGGTTCCGACTACTACAAAAAACATTCAGTACTTC.

The sample holds a few counts of this clonotype. This chain links TRBV7-2 with TRBJ2-7, with D hard to call. CDR3 length: 14 amino acids. With 1 base removed from V and 4 bases from J, the gap between germline ends came to 11 bases. Germline V gives CDR1 SGHTA, CDR2 FQGNSA. CDR3 sequence reads: CASSLGVTGYEQYF. CDR3 bases: TGTGCCAGCAGCTTAGGAGTAACCGGGTACGAGCAGTACTTC.

In DNA form, the CDR3 reads TGTGCCAGCTCACCAGGGCAGGGGTTTGGAAACATTCAGTACTTC. Translating gives CASSPGQGFGNIQYF. The J gene is TRBJ2-4, the V gene TRBV18, with D perhaps TRBD1 (6 bases). The CDR3 runs to 15 residues. Trimming took 2 bases from V and 6 from J, leaving 14 bases between them. Germline V CDR1 and CDR2: KGHSH, LQKENI.

This clonotype has at least ten counts. The V call is TRBV29-1, the J call TRBJ1-1, with unresolved D. The CDR3 loop spans 14 amino acids. V lost 7 bases to trimming and J lost 4 bases, with 19 bases between them. CDR1 and CDR2 (germline): SQVTM, ANQGSEA. The CDR3 reads CSARRDQTVTEAFF. The DNA of the CDR3 is TGCAGCGCTCGGCGAGATCAAACGGTCACTGAAGCTTTCTTT.

This clonotype was observed a handful of times. The rearrangement uses TRBV15 and TRBJ2-7; possibly TRBD1 or TRBD2 for D (5 bases each). Germline V lookup: CDR1 LNHNV, CDR2 YYDKDF (reference sequence). V lost 6 bases, J lost 6 bases, and 12 bases lay in between. The CDR3 length is 12 residues. The chain's CDR3 is CATSSRDGEQYF. The CDR3 DNA is TGTGCCACCAGTAGCAGGGACGGCGAGCAGTACTTC.

This clonotype was detected ten times or more. The genes are TRBV20-1 and TRBJ2-7; D may be TRBD1 (6 bases). The CDR3 runs 17 residues. CDR1 is DFQATT and CDR2 is SNEGSKA in the germline V gene (reference sequence). V was shortened by 3 bases and J by 0 bases, with 21 bases between the two germline ends. As DNA, the CDR3 is TGCAGTGCTAGTACCGAGACCGGGACACTCAGCTCCTACGAGCAGTACTTC. Translating gives CSASTETGTLSSYEQYF.

The table lists this clonotype with many counts. This sequence joins TRBV11-2 and TRBJ2-6; a weak D match, TRBD2 (5 bases). With 6 bases removed from V and 1 base from J, the gap between germline ends came to 19 bases. The CDR3 loop spans 18 amino acids. Germline V CDR1 and CDR2: SGHAT, FQNNGV. Here the CDR3 DNA reads TGTGCCAGCAGTTCAACCGTCCGGGGATCGTCTGGGGCCAACGTCCTGACTTTC. Its protein is CASSSTVRGSSGANVLTF. Full variable domain (missing parts from reference TRBV11-2 and TRBJ2-6): EAGVAQSPRYKIIEKRQSVAFWCNPISGHATLYWYQQILGQGPKLLIQFQNNGVVDDSQLPKDRFSAERLKGVDSTLKIQPAKLEDSAVYLCASSSTVRGSSGANVLTFGAGSRLTVL.

The chain couples TRBV20-1 to TRBJ2-1; a possible D gene is TRBD1 (6 bases). V dropped 6 bases and J dropped 4 bases, with 16 bases sitting between them. Looked up from germline, CDR1 is DFQATT and CDR2 is SNEGSKA (reference sequence). This CDR3 comprises 14 residues. The CDR3 loop is CSAMTPRGYNEQFF. In DNA form, the CDR3 reads TGCAGTGCCATGACTCCAAGGGGGTACAATGAGCAGTTCTTC.

This clonotype was detected many times. This chain links TRBV5-1 with TRBJ1-2; D call uncertain. The germline gives CDR1 SGHRS, CDR2 YFSETQ. The CDR3 runs 13 residues. Trimming took off 0 bases at V and 4 bases at J, with 7 bases between the two ends. The CDR3 sequence is CASSLGGGYGYTF. CDR3 DNA: TGCGCCAGCAGCTTGGGCGGAGGCTATGGCTACACCTTC.

A word on this clonotype: A much larger clone lies one base from this, so it may be a read error. This chain joins TRBV3-1 and TRBJ1-1, with 7 bases matching TRBD1. Germline V gene lookup returns CDR1 LGHDT and CDR2 YNNKEL (reference sequence). The CDR3 loop spans 14 amino acids. The CDR3 nucleotides read TGTGCCAGCAGCCAAGTGGAGGGACAGACTGAAGCTTCCTTT. Its translation: CASSQVEGQTEASF.